Shown below are 17 T cell receptor beta chains from a single sample sequenced in a study of T-cell memory formation after mild COVID-19. MiXCR was run by TCRdb on the 5' RACE reads, yielding one entry per CDR3 protein. The table lists around 450,000 distinct CDR3 sequences, 15% to 20% of them singletons. What was sequenced was PBMCs or a T cell subset sorted from them (not recorded which). These receptors were collected from an adult woman who had mild COVID-19 (a few samples of this study predate the infection). Cell type and time point are not known.

V and J are TRBV4-1 and TRBJ2-2; maybe TRBD1 (5 bases). V shed 0 bases and J shed 5 bases, with 13 bases lying between them. The CDR3 extends over 16 amino acids. Germline values: CDR1 MGHRA, CDR2 YSYEKL. In nucleotides, the CDR3 is TGCGCCAGCAGCCAAGATTTCACCAGGGATACCGGGGAGCTGTTTTTT. It encodes CASSQDFTRDTGELFF.

In its sample, this clonotype was seen a few times. This chain uses TRBV9 with TRBJ1-4, with D unresolved. The V and J ends lost 0 bases and 3 bases respectively, with 6 bases between them. The CDR3 totals 14 residues. The V gene's germline CDR1 is SGDLS and CDR2 YYNGEE. This chain's CDR3 is CASSVVGSNEKLFF. DNA for the CDR3: TGTGCCAGCAGCGTAGTGGGGTCTAATGAAAAACTGTTTTTT.

This clonotype was detected only a few times. The CDR3 DNA follows: TGTGCCAGCAGTCCCCCGCACGACGAGACCCAGTACTTC. Translation gives CASSPPHDETQYF. V is TRBV12-3 or TRBV12-4 and J is TRBJ2-5, with D unresolved. The CDR3 runs 13 residues. V was shortened by 5 bases and J by 5 bases, with 12 bases between the two germline ends.

The chain employs TRBV20-1 and TRBJ2-1; D tentatively fits TRBD1 or TRBD2 (5 bases each). Germline assignment: CDR1 DFQATT and CDR2 SNEGSKA (reference sequence). CDR3 length: 14 residues. V shed 1 base and J shed 5 bases, with 12 bases lying between them. As DNA, the CDR3 is TGCAGTGCTAGAGCAGAGGGGACCCACAATGAGCAGTTCTTC. This translates into CSARAEGTHNEQFF.

The chain is built from TRBV6-5 and TRBJ2-2, with 9 bases identical to TRBD2. Germline CDR1 reads MNHEY; CDR2 reads SVGAGI. V trimming: 6 bases; J trimming: 3 bases; junction bases outside the gene matches: 11. The CDR3 runs to 17 residues. Here the CDR3 reads CASSHATSGDYTGELFF. DNA of the CDR3: TGTGCCAGCAGCCATGCGACTAGCGGAGACTACACCGGGGAGCTGTTTTTT.

The chain links TRBV11-3 to TRBJ1-2; a possible D gene is TRBD1 (6 bases). Germline assignment: CDR1 SGHNT and CDR2 YENEEA. The CDR3 length is 15 residues. The ends were cut back, 0 bases at V and 8 bases at J, with 16 bases in the middle. CDR3 region: CASSLDGGRGGGYTF. As DNA, the CDR3 is TGTGCCAGCAGCTTAGATGGTGGCAGGGGTGGCGGCTACACCTTC.

This rearrangement joins TRBV9 to TRBJ1-2; D uncertain. Trimming took 2 bases from V and 1 from J, leaving 6 bases between them. CDR1 and CDR2 from the germline V gene are SGDLS and YYNGEE. CDR3 length: 13 amino acids. CDR3 sequence: CASSVQYNYGYTF. CDR3 in DNA: TGTGCCAGCAGCGTCCAGTATAACTATGGCTACACCTTC. Looking up the rest from reference TRBV9 and TRBJ1-2 gives the full variable domain: DSGVTQTPKHLITATGQRVTLRCSPRSGDLSVYWYQQSLDQGLQFLIQYYNGEERAKGNILERFSAQQFPDLHSELNLSSLELGDSALYFCASSVQYNYGYTFGSGTRLTVV.

The chain couples TRBV27 to TRBJ1-4; a weak D match, TRBD1 (5 bases). The CDR3 covers 15 residues. V was cut by 6 bases and J by 5 bases, with 16 bases left in between. CDR1 and CDR2 from the germline V gene are MNHEY and SMNVEV (reference sequence). CDR3 DNA sequence: TGTGCCAGCAGCCTCTCAGGGTCTATCAATGAAAAACTGTTTTTT. Residues: CASSLSGSINEKLFF.

This clonotype showed up just a few times. This chain connects TRBV5-1 to TRBJ1-4; weak D call: TRBD1 (6 bases). Germline CDR1 is SGHRS and CDR2 is YFSETQ. Deletions cut 0 bases from V and 8 bases from J, with 11 bases between. The CDR3 has 14 amino acids. The CDR3 DNA reads as TGCGCCAGCAGCTTGGCGGGGGCAGGAGAAAAACTGTTTTTT. This sequence encodes CASSLAGAGEKLFF.

In this sample, this clonotype turned up a few times. The J gene is TRBJ2-1, the V gene TRBV11-3; 15 bases agree with TRBD2. Germline trimming cut 5 bases from V and 7 bases from J; bases unmatched to any gene: 12. The CDR3 extends over 18 amino acids. Germline CDR1 is SGHNT and CDR2 is YENEEA. As DNA, the CDR3 is TGTGCCAGCAGCCCCCGGACTAGCGGGAGGGCCGGGTGGAATGAGCAGTTCTTC. The encoded protein is CASSPRTSGRAGWNEQFF.

The V and J genes are TRBV7-9 and TRBJ2-6; 7 bases map to TRBD2. V was clipped by 2 bases and J by 1 base; unmatched bases: 5. CDR3 length: 17 residues. Germline V lookup: CDR1 SEHNR, CDR2 FQNEAQ (reference sequence). Here the CDR3 DNA reads TGTGCCAGCAGCTTATGGGGAGCGGGGTCTGGGGCCAACGTCCTGACTTTC. As protein: CASSLWGAGSGANVLTF.

J is TRBJ2-3 and V is TRBV7-9, with 8 bases fitting TRBD2. This CDR3 is 17 amino acids long. The germline V gene has CDR1 SEHNR and CDR2 FQNEAQ (reference sequence). V trimming: 4 bases; J trimming: 4 bases; junction bases outside the gene matches: 13. The CDR3 nucleotides read TGTGCCAGCAGCTCCTTCCTGGCGGGAGGTGGAGCAGATACGCAGTATTTT. This gives the protein CASSSFLAGGGADTQYF.

This clonotype was counted between two and nine times. The chain employs TRBV29-1 and TRBJ2-7; 11 bases match TRBD1. Losses at the gene ends were 6 bases for V and 5 bases for J; bases not matched to a gene: 3. The CDR3 runs to 12 residues. CDR1 and CDR2 from the germline V gene are SQVTM and ANQGSEA. The CDR3 here is CSVGDRGDEQYF. As DNA, the CDR3 is TGCAGCGTGGGGGACAGGGGGGACGAGCAGTACTTC.

This clonotype was seen a handful of times. The chain combines TRBV2 with TRBJ2-5; 15 nucleotides match TRBD2. CDR3 size: 16 residues. The ends lost 8 bases at V and 3 bases at J; junction bases unmatched: 7. Germline CDR1 SNHLY, CDR2 FYNNEI. The CDR3 sequence: CASLRTSGRAEETQYF. The CDR3 DNA reads as TGTGCCAGCTTGCGGACTAGCGGGAGGGCCGAAGAGACCCAGTACTTC.

The genes are TRBV9 and TRBJ1-2; no definite D call. The CDR3 totals 14 residues. Trimming took off 0 bases at V and 2 bases at J, with 8 bases between the two ends. The germline gives CDR1 SGDLS, CDR2 YYNGEE. The CDR3 region has the DNA TGTGCCAGCAGCGTAGATCAAGAGAACTATGGCTACACCTTC. Protein: CASSVDQENYGYTF. The entire variable domain, with the rest obtained from reference TRBV9 and TRBJ1-2, is as follows: DSGVTQTPKHLITATGQRVTLRCSPRSGDLSVYWYQQSLDQGLQFLIQYYNGEERAKGNILERFSAQQFPDLHSELNLSSLELGDSALYFCASSVDQENYGYTFGSGTRLTVV.

This sequence joins TRBV7-2 and TRBJ2-3, with D uncertain. The V gene lost 2 bases and the J gene lost 0 bases, with 6 bases spanning the gap. This CDR3 contains 14 residues. In germline, CDR1 is SGHTA, CDR2 FQGNSA. The CDR3 region is CASSLRWSTDTQYF. As DNA, the CDR3 is TGTGCCAGCAGCTTAAGGTGGAGCACAGATACGCAGTATTTT.

This clonotype was seen a few times. The chain uses TRBV14 and TRBJ1-1; D is unclear. This CDR3 spans 13 amino acids. Germline V gene data show CDR1 as SGHDN and CDR2 as FVKESK. V was shortened by 3 bases and J by 0 bases, with 5 bases between the two germline ends. The CDR3 sequence is CASSHLVNTEAFF. DNA of the CDR3: TGTGCCAGCAGCCACCTTGTGAACACTGAAGCTTTCTTT.